These 30 T cell receptor beta chains came from one sample sequenced in a study of blood T cell repertoires in COVID-19 (TCRdb year 2020). The library was made by the immunoSEQ multiplex PCR assay. The clones in this table, taken by TCRdb from immuneACCESS, are in-frame only. Not every clone is retained; where verified, under half of the shortfall comes from an unresolved V gene, and the cause of the rest is unknown. Within this sample are approximately 470,000 clones, with around 85% of them counted one time only. 3.2% of the sample goes to the ten largest clones. The sample comprised peripheral blood. Receptors originate from a human donor in a cohort sampled during active COVID-19.

The chain has TRBV27 and TRBJ2-5; tentatively, D is TRBD2 (5 bases). CDR3 length: 12 amino acids. Trimming shortened V by 3 bases and J by 6 bases, and 8 bases separated the two germline ends. Germline values: CDR1 MNHEY, CDR2 SMNVEV (reference sequence). The CDR3 DNA sequence: TGTGCCAGCAGTTTGTCCGGGAAGACCCAGTACTTC. It is translated as CASSLSGKTQYF.

This clone was seen a single time. This chain uses TRBV6-5 with TRBJ1-5, with TRBD1 matching 8 bases. Trimming at V came to 7 bases and at J to 6 bases, leaving 8 bases not matched to a gene. Germline loops: CDR1 MNHEY, CDR2 SVGAGI. The CDR3 consists of 14 residues. The CDR3, as DNA: TGTGCCAGCATAGACAGGGGTAGGAGTCAGCCCCAGCATTTT. It is translated as CASIDRGRSQPQHF.

This chain links TRBV30 with TRBJ2-5, with 11 bases matching TRBD2. V was pared by 2 bases and J by 4 bases, with 9 bases of the junction left unmatched. Germline V lookup: CDR1 GTSNPN, CDR2 SVGIG (reference sequence). The CDR3 length is 16 residues. CDR3 sequence: CAWSPRTSGLRETQYF. The CDR3, as DNA: TGTGCCTGGAGTCCCCGGACTAGCGGGTTACGAGAGACCCAGTACTTC.

The chain couples TRBV5-8 to TRBJ1-1; no clear D. Germline V CDR1 and CDR2: SGHTS, YDEGEE. V lost 6 bases and J 4 bases, leaving 19 bases between the germline ends. This CDR3 is 15 amino acids long. CDR3 in amino acids: CASIPLRGVGTEAFF. For the CDR3, the DNA is TGTGCCAGCATCCCTTTACGCGGTGTGGGCACTGAAGCTTTCTTT.

The chain joins TRBV27 to TRBJ2-6; D remains ambiguous. Germline CDR1 and CDR2: MNHEY and SMNVEV (reference sequence). The ends were cut back, 5 bases at V and 2 bases at J, with 10 bases in the middle. CDR3 size: 15 residues. CDR3 nucleotides: TGTGCCAGCAGTCCCTATCAGGCTGGGGCCAACGTCCTGACTTTC. Amino acids: CASSPYQAGANVLTF.

J is TRBJ1-4 and V is TRBV21-1; no DNA check was done on the table's D call, TRBD1. TRBV21-1 is shown as a pseudogene. CDR3 length: 16 residues. In nucleotides, the CDR3 is TGTGCCAGCAGCATACACAGGAAGAGGAGTGATGAAAAACTGTTTTTT. Protein product: CASSIHRKRSDEKLFF.

This chain uses TRBV21-1 with TRBJ2-5; the table calls TRBD2, which could not be checked here. TRBV21-1 is tagged as a pseudogene. CDR3 size: 22 residues. The CDR3 sequence is CASSKGGVLLAGERSVGETQYF. CDR3 sequence (DNA): TGTGCCAGCAGCAAAGGAGGGGTACTACTAGCGGGAGAAAGGTCCGTAGGAGAGACCCAGTACTTC.

The CDR3 reads CASSLVATTEAFF. The CDR3 DNA sequence: TGCGCCAGCAGCTTGGTAGCAACCACTGAAGCTTTCTTT. The V and J genes are TRBV5-1 and TRBJ1-1; no clear D. Trimming pared 0 bases from V and 4 bases from J, leaving 7 bases between. Germline loops: CDR1 SGHRS, CDR2 YFSETQ. The CDR3 is 13 residues long.

In this sample, this clone turned up once. The chain joins TRBV3-1 (or the pseudogene TRBV3-2) to TRBJ1-1, with D perhaps matching TRBD1 (5 bases). This CDR3 has 16 amino acids. With 1 base removed from V and 0 bases from J, the gap between germline ends came to 12 bases. Per germline, CDR1 LGHDT and CDR2 YNNKEL (reference sequence). As DNA, the CDR3 is TGTGCCAGCAGCCAAGCCTCGACAGTCATGAACACTGAAGCTTTCTTT. Protein sequence: CASSQASTVMNTEAFF.

The chain combines TRBV27 with TRBJ1-5; D unclear. Trimming shortened V by 5 bases and J by 0 bases, and 8 bases separated the two germline ends. The length of the CDR3 is 14 residues. Per the germline V gene, CDR1 is MNHEY and CDR2 is SMNVEV (reference sequence). CDR3 nucleotide sequence: TGTGCCAGCAGTGCAGTTAATAGCAATCAGCCCCAGCATTTT. Translated: CASSAVNSNQPQHF.

This chain links TRBV27 with TRBJ2-3, with D perhaps matching TRBD1 (8 bases). From germline, CDR1 is MNHEY and CDR2 SMNVEV (reference sequence). Trimming removed 5 bases from V and 2 bases from J, with 29 bases in between. The CDR3 extends over 20 amino acids. This CDR3 is CASSPRGRGRASGFTDTQYF. CDR3 nucleotide sequence: TGTGCCAGCAGTCCCAGGGGGCGCGGGAGAGCTAGCGGTTTCACAGATACGCAGTATTTT.

V usage is TRBV18 and J usage is TRBJ2-2, with TRBD2 identical over 11 bases. Germline CDR1 reads KGHSH; CDR2 reads LQKENI. The ends lost 3 bases at V and 3 bases at J; junction bases unmatched: 9. CDR3 size: 18 residues. The CDR3 spells CASSPLLAGATDTGELFF. Written as DNA, the CDR3 is TGTGCCAGCTCACCGCTACTAGCGGGAGCGACGGACACCGGGGAGCTGTTTTTT.

The V gene is TRBV12-5, the J gene TRBJ2-2; D possibly corresponds to TRBD1 (6 bases). This CDR3 has 15 amino acids. Trimming shortened V by 2 bases and J by 1 base, and 8 bases separated the two germline ends. Germline CDR1 is LGHNT and CDR2 is FRNRAP. This CDR3 reads CASGLTRGNTGELFF. CDR3 sequence (DNA): TGTGCTAGTGGTTTGACCAGGGGGAACACCGGGGAGCTGTTTTTT.

The chain is built from TRBV9 and TRBJ2-4, with a weak D call TRBD2 (5 bases). With 0 bases removed from V and 8 bases from J, the gap between germline ends came to 18 bases. Germline CDR1 reads SGDLS; CDR2 reads YYNGEE. The CDR3 is 16 residues long. CDR3 amino acids: CASSVAPIMRADIQYF. The CDR3 nucleotides are TGTGCCAGCAGCGTAGCCCCCATTATGCGAGCGGACATTCAGTACTTC.

Comment on this clone: Other DNA sequences within the sample encode an identical CDR3. J is TRBJ1-3 and V is TRBV5-1, with unresolved D. The CDR3 consists of 14 residues. Germline assignment: CDR1 SGHRS and CDR2 YFSETQ. V shed 0 bases and J shed 4 bases, with 8 bases lying between them. CDR3 sequence: CASSLGPGGNTIYF. The CDR3 nucleotides are TGCGCCAGCAGCTTGGGTCCTGGCGGAAACACCATATATTTT.

V and J are TRBV7-3 and TRBJ2-2; the D gene is possibly TRBD1 (6 bases). Germline V CDR1 and CDR2: SGHTA, FQGTGA. CDR3 length: 16 amino acids. Between the trimmed V and J ends, which lost 2 bases and 2 bases, there was a span of 12 bases. The CDR3 bases are TGTGCCAGCAGCTTAGGGACACAGAGAAACACCGGGGAGCTGTTTTTT. It yields the protein CASSLGTQRNTGELFF.

The chain couples TRBV5-4 to TRBJ2-3, with a weak D call TRBD1 (6 bases). The CDR3 covers 14 residues. The ends were cut back, 4 bases at V and 4 bases at J, with 13 bases in the middle. The V gene's germline CDR1 is SGHNT and CDR2 YYREEE (reference sequence). Written as DNA, the CDR3 is TGTGCCAGCAGCCGTCCCGAGGGGGCAGATACGCAGTATTTT. This translates into CASSRPEGADTQYF.

The V gene is TRBV5-4, the J gene TRBJ1-2; possibly TRBD1 for D (6 bases). This CDR3 is 13 amino acids long. V lost 0 bases to trimming and J lost 3 bases, with 6 bases between them. Germline V gene sequence: CDR1 SGHNT, CDR2 YYREEE (reference sequence). The CDR3 nucleotides are TGTGCCAGCAGCTTGGCAGGGGACTATGGCTACACCTTC. Its translation is CASSLAGDYGYTF.

The chain uses TRBV3-1 (or the pseudogene TRBV3-2) and TRBJ2-1; 13 nucleotides line up with TRBD2. Germline CDR1 is LGHDT and CDR2 is YNNKEL (reference sequence). The CDR3 spans 16 residues. J was trimmed by 2 bases and V by 4 bases; bases with no gene match: 2. The DNA of the CDR3 is TGTGCCAGCAGCCCCGGGACTAGCGGGACCTACAATGAGCAGTTCTTC. This sequence encodes CASSPGTSGTYNEQFF.

J is TRBJ1-1 and V is TRBV9; 7 positions match TRBD1. The V segment lost 4 bases and the J segment 4 bases; nucleotides outside the gene matches: 4. Germline lookup yields CDR1 SGDLS and CDR2 YYNGEE. The CDR3 consists of 13 residues. The CDR3 coding sequence is TGTGCCAGCAGCCAGGGACAGTCCACTGAAGCTTTCTTT. As protein: CASSQGQSTEAFF. The full variable domain, completed using reference TRBV9 and TRBJ1-1, is DSGVTQTPKHLITATGQRVTLRCSPRSGDLSVYWYQQSLDQGLQFLIQYYNGEERAKGNILERFSAQQFPDLHSELNLSSLELGDSALYFCASSQGQSTEAFFGQGTRLTVV.

In nucleotides, the CDR3 is TGCGCCAGCAGCCCCCTTAGCGGGAGCGACGAGCAGTACTTC. The encoded protein is CASSPLSGSDEQYF. V gene TRBV4-1 combines with J gene TRBJ2-7, with 9 bases matching TRBD2. V shed 4 bases, J shed 5 bases, and the junction held 6 bases outside the gene matches. The CDR3 has 14 residues. Germline loops: CDR1 MGHRA, CDR2 YSYEKL.

The chain links TRBV5-1 to TRBJ2-2; D remains ambiguous. The CDR3 runs 15 residues. Trimming removed 7 bases from V and 3 bases from J, with 16 bases in between. CDR1 is SGHRS and CDR2 is YFSETQ in the germline V gene. This chain's CDR3 is CASEYLGGHTGELFF. The CDR3 coding sequence is TGCGCCAGCGAATATCTCGGCGGTCACACCGGGGAGCTGTTTTTT.

The chain uses TRBV30 and TRBJ2-3, with 12 bases matching TRBD2. V was clipped by 2 bases and J by 1 base; unmatched bases: 1. The CDR3 is 15 residues long. From germline, CDR1 is GTSNPN and CDR2 SVGIG (reference sequence). The CDR3 DNA sequence: TGTGCCTGGAGTAGACTAGCGGGAGGCACAGATACGCAGTATTTT. This translates into CAWSRLAGGTDTQYF.

J is TRBJ2-1 and V is TRBV30, with no clear D. CDR1 is GTSNPN, CDR2 SVGIG, per germline (reference sequence). Trimming pared 0 bases from V and 9 bases from J, leaving 12 bases between. This CDR3 is built from 13 residues. Written as DNA, the CDR3 is TGTGCCTGGAGTGTACGGGTAGGCGGTGAGCAGTTCTTC. Translated, it gives CAWSVRVGGEQFF. The full variable domain, rest sourced from reference TRBV30 and TRBJ2-1, is SQTIHQWPATLVQPVGSPLSLECTVEGTSNPNLYWYRQAAGRGLQLLFYSVGIGQISSEVPQNLSASRPQDRQFILSSKKLLLSDSGFYLCAWSVRVGGEQFFGPGTRLTVL.

This chain links TRBV30 with TRBJ2-7, with TRBD2 matching 14 bases. The V gene's germline CDR1 is GTSNPN and CDR2 SVGIG (reference sequence). This CDR3 contains 16 residues. V lost 3 bases and J lost 3; bases outside the gene matches: 7. CDR3 amino acids: CAWRGGTSGSIYEQYF. The CDR3 DNA is TGTGCCTGGAGGGGGGGGACTAGCGGGAGTATCTACGAGCAGTACTTC.

The chain is built from TRBV2 and TRBJ2-2; D is possibly TRBD1 (6 bases). V dropped 6 bases and J dropped 6 bases, with 23 bases sitting between them. This CDR3 is built from 17 residues. Germline V gene sequence: CDR1 SNHLY, CDR2 FYNNEI. CDR3 loop: CASSPWIGGRRPGELFF. CDR3 sequence (DNA): TGTGCCAGCAGCCCCTGGATAGGGGGACGGCGCCCCGGGGAGCTGTTTTTT.

Written as DNA, the CDR3 is TGTGCCAGCGGGGAGATCAGGGAGACCCAGTACTTC. Amino acids: CASGEIRETQYF. The rearrangement links TRBV28 to TRBJ2-5; possible D gene TRBD2, 5 bases. The CDR3 covers 12 residues. The V end lost 8 bases, the J end lost 5 bases, and 12 bases lay between the germline ends. CDR1 and CDR2 (germline): MDHEN, SYDVKM.

The rearrangement joins TRBV3-1 (or the pseudogene TRBV3-2) to TRBJ2-1; 8 bases match TRBD2. This CDR3 has 16 residues. Losses at the gene ends were 4 bases for V and 5 bases for J; bases not matched to a gene: 10. Germline values: CDR1 LGHDT, CDR2 YNNKEL (reference sequence). The CDR3 protein is CASSRWGLESHNEQFF. CDR3 nucleotides: TGTGCCAGCAGCCGTTGGGGACTAGAGTCCCACAATGAGCAGTTCTTC.

The chain has TRBV12-3 or TRBV12-4 and TRBJ2-1; maybe TRBD2 (5 bases). V dropped 7 bases and J dropped 7 bases, with 14 bases sitting between them. The CDR3 sequence is 13 residues long. In DNA, the CDR3 is TGTGCCAGCATGATCGATAGAGGGAATGAGCAGTTCTTC. Translating gives CASMIDRGNEQFF.

The chain combines TRBV5-1 with TRBJ2-1, with TRBD2 matching over 16 bases. Per the germline V gene, CDR1 is SGHRS and CDR2 is YFSETQ. This CDR3 is 15 amino acids long. Unmatched junction bases numbered 3, after V lost 3 bases and J lost 9 bases. CDR3 amino acids: CASSSGTSGGVEQFF. CDR3 in DNA: TGCGCCAGCAGCTCCGGGACTAGCGGGGGGGTTGAGCAGTTCTTC.